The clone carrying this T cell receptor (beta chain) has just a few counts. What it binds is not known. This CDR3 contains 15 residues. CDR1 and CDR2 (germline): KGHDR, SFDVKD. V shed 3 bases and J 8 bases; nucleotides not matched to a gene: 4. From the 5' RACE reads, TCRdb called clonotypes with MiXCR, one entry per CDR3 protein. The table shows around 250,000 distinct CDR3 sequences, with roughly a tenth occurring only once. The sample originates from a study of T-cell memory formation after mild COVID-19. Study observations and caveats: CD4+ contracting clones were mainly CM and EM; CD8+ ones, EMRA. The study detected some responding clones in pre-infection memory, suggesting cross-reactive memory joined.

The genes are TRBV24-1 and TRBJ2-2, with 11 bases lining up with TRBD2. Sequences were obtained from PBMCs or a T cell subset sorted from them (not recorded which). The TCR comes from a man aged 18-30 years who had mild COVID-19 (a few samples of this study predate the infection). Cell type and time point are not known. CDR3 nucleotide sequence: TGTGCCACCAGTGATCGACTAGCGGGGAGAGGGGAGCTGTTTTTT. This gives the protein CATSDRLAGRGELFF.